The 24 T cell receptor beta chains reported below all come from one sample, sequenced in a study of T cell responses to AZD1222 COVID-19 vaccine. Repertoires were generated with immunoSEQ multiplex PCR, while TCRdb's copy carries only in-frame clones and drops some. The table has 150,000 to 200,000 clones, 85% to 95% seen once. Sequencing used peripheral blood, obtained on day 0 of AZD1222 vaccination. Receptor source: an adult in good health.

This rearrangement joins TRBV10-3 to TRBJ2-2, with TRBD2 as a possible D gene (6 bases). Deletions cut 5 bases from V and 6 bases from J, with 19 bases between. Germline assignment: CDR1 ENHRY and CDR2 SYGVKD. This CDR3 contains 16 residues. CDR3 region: CAISTSRSTRAGELFF. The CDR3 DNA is TGTGCCATCAGTACTAGCCGGTCTACTAGGGCCGGGGAGCTGTTTTTT.

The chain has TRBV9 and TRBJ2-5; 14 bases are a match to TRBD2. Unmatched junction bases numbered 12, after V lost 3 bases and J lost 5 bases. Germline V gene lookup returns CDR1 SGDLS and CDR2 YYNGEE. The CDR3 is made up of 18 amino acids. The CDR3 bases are TGTGCCAGCAGCGCTTTAGGGACTAGCGGGGGTCGGCGGGAGACCCAGTACTTC. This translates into CASSALGTSGGRRETQYF.

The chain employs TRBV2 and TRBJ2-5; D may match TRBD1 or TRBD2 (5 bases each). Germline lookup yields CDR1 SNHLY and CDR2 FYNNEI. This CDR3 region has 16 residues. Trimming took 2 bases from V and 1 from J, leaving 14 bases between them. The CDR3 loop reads CASSEFSGPSQETQYF. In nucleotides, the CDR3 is TGTGCCAGCAGTGAATTTTCGGGACCGAGCCAAGAGACCCAGTACTTC.

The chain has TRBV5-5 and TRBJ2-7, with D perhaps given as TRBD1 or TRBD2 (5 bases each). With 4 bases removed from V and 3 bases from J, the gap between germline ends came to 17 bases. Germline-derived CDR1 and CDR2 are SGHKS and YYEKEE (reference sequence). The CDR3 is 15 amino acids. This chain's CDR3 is CASSPYGATHYEQYF. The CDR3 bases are TGTGCCAGCAGCCCCTACGGGGCTACCCACTACGAGCAGTACTTC. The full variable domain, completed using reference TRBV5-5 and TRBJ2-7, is DAGVTQSPTHLIKTRGQQVTLRCSPISGHKSVSWYQQVLGQGPQFIFQYYEKEERGRGNFPDRFSARQFPNYSSELNVNALLLGDSALYLCASSPYGATHYEQYFGPGTRLTVT.

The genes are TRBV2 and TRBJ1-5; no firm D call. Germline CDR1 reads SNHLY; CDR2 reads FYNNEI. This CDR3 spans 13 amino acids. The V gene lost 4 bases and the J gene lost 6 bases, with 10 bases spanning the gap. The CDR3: CASSAAVRQPQHF. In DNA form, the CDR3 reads TGTGCCAGCAGTGCGGCAGTTCGTCAGCCCCAGCATTTT.

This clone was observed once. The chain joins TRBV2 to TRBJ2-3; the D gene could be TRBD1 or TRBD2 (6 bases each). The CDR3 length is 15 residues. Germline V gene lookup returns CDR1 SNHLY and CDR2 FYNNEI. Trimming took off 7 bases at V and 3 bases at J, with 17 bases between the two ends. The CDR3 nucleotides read TGTGCCAGCACCCCTCCTGGGGGGCCGACAGATACGCAGTATTTT. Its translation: CASTPPGGPTDTQYF.

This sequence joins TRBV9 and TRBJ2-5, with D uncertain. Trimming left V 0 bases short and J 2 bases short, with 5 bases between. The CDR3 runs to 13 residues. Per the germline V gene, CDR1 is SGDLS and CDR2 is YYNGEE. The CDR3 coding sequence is TGTGCCAGCAGCGTAGCAAATCAAGAGACCCAGTACTTC. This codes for CASSVANQETQYF.

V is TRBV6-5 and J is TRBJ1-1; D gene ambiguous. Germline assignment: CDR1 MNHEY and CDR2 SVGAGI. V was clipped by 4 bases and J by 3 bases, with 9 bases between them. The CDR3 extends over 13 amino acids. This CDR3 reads CASSLNQDTEAFF. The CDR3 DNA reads TGTGCCAGCAGTTTAAACCAGGACACTGAAGCTTTCTTT.

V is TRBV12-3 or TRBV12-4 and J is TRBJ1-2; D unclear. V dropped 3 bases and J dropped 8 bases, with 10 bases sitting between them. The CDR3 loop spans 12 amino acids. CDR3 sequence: CASSFRDGGYTF. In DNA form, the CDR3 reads TGTGCCAGCAGTTTCCGGGATGGCGGCTACACCTTC.

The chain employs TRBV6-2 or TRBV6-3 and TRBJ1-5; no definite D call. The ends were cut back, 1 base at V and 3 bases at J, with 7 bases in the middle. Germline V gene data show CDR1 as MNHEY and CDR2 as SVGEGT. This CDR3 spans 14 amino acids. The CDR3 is CASSYLDVNQPQHF. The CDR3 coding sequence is TGTGCCAGCAGTTACTTGGACGTCAATCAGCCCCAGCATTTT.

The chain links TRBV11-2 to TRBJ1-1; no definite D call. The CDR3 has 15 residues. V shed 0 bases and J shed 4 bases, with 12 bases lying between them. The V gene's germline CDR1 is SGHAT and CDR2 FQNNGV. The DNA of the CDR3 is TGTGCCAGCAGCTTAGATGGAGGTGCGGGCACTGAAGCTTTCTTT. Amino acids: CASSLDGGAGTEAFF.

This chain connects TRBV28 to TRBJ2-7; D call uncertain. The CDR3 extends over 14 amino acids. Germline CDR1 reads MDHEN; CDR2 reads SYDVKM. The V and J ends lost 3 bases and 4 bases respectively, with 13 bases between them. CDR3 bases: TGTGCCAGCAGTTTCAAAACCATCTTTTACGAGCAGTACTTC. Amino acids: CASSFKTIFYEQYF.

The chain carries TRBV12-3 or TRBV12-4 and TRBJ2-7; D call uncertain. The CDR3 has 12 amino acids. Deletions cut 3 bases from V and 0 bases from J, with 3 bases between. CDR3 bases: TGTGCCAGCAGTTTCCTCTCCTACGAGCAGTACTTC. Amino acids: CASSFLSYEQYF.

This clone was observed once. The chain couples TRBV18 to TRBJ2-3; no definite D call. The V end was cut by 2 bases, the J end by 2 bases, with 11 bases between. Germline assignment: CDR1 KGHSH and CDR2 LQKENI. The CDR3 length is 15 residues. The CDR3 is CASSPAQAYTDTQYF. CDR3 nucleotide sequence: TGTGCCAGCTCACCAGCGCAGGCTTACACAGATACGCAGTATTTT.

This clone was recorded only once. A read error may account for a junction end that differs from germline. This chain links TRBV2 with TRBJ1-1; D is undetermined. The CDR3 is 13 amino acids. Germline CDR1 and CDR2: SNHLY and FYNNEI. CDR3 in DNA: TGTGCCAGCAGCGAAGGCGTAAACACTGAAGCTTTCTTT. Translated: CASSEGVNTEAFF.

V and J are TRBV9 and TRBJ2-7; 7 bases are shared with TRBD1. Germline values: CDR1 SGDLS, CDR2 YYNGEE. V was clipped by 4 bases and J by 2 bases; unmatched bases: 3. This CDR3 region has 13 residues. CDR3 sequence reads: CASSPTGAYEQYF. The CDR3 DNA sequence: TGTGCCAGCAGCCCTACAGGGGCCTACGAGCAGTACTTC. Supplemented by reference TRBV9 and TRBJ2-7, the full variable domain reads DSGVTQTPKHLITATGQRVTLRCSPRSGDLSVYWYQQSLDQGLQFLIQYYNGEERAKGNILERFSAQQFPDLHSELNLSSLELGDSALYFCASSPTGAYEQYFGPGTRLTVT.

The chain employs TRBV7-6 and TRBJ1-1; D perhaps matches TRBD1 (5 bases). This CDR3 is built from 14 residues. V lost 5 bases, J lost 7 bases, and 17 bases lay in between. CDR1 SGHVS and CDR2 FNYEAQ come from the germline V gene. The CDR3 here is CASSPEDTSFEAFF. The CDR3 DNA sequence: TGTGCCAGCAGCCCTGAGGACACATCCTTTGAAGCTTTCTTT. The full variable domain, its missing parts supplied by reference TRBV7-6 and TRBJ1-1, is GAGVSQSPRYKVTKRGQDVALRCDPISGHVSLYWYRQALGQGPEFLTYFNYEAQQDKSGLPNDRFSAERPEGSISTLTIQRTEQRDSAMYRCASSPEDTSFEAFFGQGTRLTVV.

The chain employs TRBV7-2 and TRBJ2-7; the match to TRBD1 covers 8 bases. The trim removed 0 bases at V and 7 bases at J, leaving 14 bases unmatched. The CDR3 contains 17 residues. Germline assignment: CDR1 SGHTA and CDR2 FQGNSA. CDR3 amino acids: CASSLASFGQGAGEQYF. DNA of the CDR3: TGTGCCAGCAGCTTAGCGTCGTTCGGGCAGGGGGCTGGGGAGCAGTACTTC.

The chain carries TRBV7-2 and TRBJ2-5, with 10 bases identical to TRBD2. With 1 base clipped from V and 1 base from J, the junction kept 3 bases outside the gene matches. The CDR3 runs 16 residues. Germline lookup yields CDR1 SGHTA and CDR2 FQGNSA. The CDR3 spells CASSLELAGTQETQYF. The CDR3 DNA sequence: TGTGCCAGCAGCTTAGAACTAGCGGGGACCCAAGAGACCCAGTACTTC.

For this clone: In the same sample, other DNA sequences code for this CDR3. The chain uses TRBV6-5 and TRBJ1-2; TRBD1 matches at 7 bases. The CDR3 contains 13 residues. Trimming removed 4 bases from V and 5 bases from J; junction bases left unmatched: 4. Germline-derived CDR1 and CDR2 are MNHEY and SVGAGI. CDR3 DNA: TGTGCCAGCAGTTCCTCGACAGGGTATGGCTACACCTTC. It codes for CASSSSTGYGYTF.

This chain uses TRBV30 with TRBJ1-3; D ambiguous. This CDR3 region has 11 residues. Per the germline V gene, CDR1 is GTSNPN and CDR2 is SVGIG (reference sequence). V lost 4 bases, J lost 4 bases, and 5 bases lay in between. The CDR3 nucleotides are TGTGCCTGGACCAGCGGAAACACCATATATTTT. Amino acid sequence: CAWTSGNTIYF.

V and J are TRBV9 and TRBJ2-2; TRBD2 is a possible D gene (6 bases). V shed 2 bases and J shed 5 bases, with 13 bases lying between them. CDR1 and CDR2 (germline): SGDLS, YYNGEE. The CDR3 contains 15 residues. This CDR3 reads CASSVGRGTTGELFF. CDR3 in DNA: TGTGCCAGCAGCGTTGGGCGGGGAACAACCGGGGAGCTGTTTTTT.

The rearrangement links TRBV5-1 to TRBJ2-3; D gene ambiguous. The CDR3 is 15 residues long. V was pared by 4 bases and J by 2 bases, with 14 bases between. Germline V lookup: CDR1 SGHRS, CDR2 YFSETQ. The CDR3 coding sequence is TGCGCCAGCAGCCCGAACAACGATGCCACAGATACGCAGTATTTT. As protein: CASSPNNDATDTQYF.

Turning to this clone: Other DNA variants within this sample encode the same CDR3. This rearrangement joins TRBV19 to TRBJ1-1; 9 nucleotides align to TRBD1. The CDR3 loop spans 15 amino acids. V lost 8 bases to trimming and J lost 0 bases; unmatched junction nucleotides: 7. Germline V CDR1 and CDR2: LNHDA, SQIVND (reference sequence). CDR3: CASSDRGRLNTEAFF. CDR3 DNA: TGTGCCAGTTCTGACAGGGGGAGATTGAACACTGAAGCTTTCTTT.